The next 23 T cell receptor beta chains were all read from a single sample in a study of T-cell reconstitution after alpha-beta-depleted transplantation in children (TCRdb year 2016). The protocol used for the library was PCR. TCRdb shows the sequencer as Illumina HiSeq 2500. TCR library preparation used molecular barcoding, with unique molecular identifiers applied to normalize quantification of the TCRbeta repertoire. The raw public reads went through TCRdb reprocessing: fastp at Q25, MiXCR clone calling, in-frame beta chains kept. Entries are consolidated by CDR3 protein sequence, retaining the most common genes and DNA. The sample has 550,000 to 600,000 distinct CDR3 sequences on record, under 30% of them singletons. In total, the top ten clones hold roughly 15% of the sample. The sample's treatment or condition label, in plain terms: allogeneic hematopoietic cell transplantation with graft depleted of TCRalphabeta T cells and CD19 B cells.

Source: PBMCs, mostly from graft donor cells, taken 360 days after TCRalphabeta/CD19-depleted stem cell transplant. Receptors originate from a boy less than two years old who had a stem cell transplant for acute myeloid leukemia, so the T cells may come from the graft donor.

This clonotype was recorded a few times. The gene calls are TRBV7-3 and TRBJ2-7; the match to TRBD2 covers 8 bases. The CDR3 consists of 15 residues. V was clipped by 3 bases and J by 0 bases; unmatched bases: 4. Germline CDR1 SGHTA, CDR2 FQGTGA. CDR3 in DNA: TGTGCCAGCAGCTTTTCCGGGACTAGCTCCTACGAGCAGTACTTC. Translation gives CASSFSGTSSYEQYF.

The J gene is TRBJ2-1, the V gene TRBV4-2; TRBD2 might be the D (5 bases). V lost 4 bases, J lost 4 bases, and 20 bases lay in between. CDR1 is LGHNA, CDR2 YNFKEQ, per germline. The CDR3 totals 17 residues. CDR3 sequence reads: CASSPGRGRRFYNEQFF. The CDR3 DNA reads as TGTGCCAGCAGCCCCGGTCGCGGGCGGAGATTTTACAATGAGCAGTTCTTC.

The chain employs TRBV12-3 or TRBV12-4 and TRBJ2-7, with a possible D match to TRBD2 (7 bases). Trimming left V 5 bases short and J 0 bases short, with 17 bases between. This CDR3 is 16 amino acids long. As DNA, the CDR3 is TGTGCCAGCAGTCCACCGGGGGGCCTCAGCTCCTACGAGCAGTACTTC. Translated, it gives CASSPPGGLSSYEQYF.

This clonotype was counted only a few times. This chain links TRBV4-3 with TRBJ2-2, with 8 bases that match TRBD2. Trimming at V came to 4 bases and at J to 3 bases, leaving 13 bases not matched to a gene. The CDR3 loop spans 18 amino acids. The germline V gene has CDR1 LGHNA and CDR2 YSLEER. The CDR3 coding sequence is TGCGCCAGCAGCCTCCGAGTCAGGCGGCGGGAGGACACCGGGGAGCTGTTTTTT. Translation gives CASSLRVRRREDTGELFF.

This clonotype has ten or more counts. The gene calls are TRBV29-1 and TRBJ2-3, with 11 bases aligning to TRBD2. Germline V gives CDR1 SQVTM, CDR2 ANQGSEA. Trimming removed 6 bases from V and 0 bases from J; junction bases left unmatched: 2. CDR3 length: 14 amino acids. CDR3 protein: CSVRLAGSTDTQYF. The CDR3 DNA sequence: TGCAGCGTGAGACTAGCGGGGAGCACAGATACGCAGTATTTT.

This clonotype occurred a few times. The chain is built from TRBV7-2 and TRBJ2-1; no clear D gene. Germline CDR1 and CDR2: SGHTA and FQGNSA. Trimming removed 2 bases from V and 3 bases from J, with 14 bases in between. This CDR3 spans 16 amino acids. CDR3 region: CASSLQGAAYYNEQFF. The CDR3 DNA reads as TGTGCCAGCAGCTTACAAGGAGCCGCTTACTACAATGAGCAGTTCTTC.

V gene TRBV6-5 combines with J gene TRBJ2-2; possibly TRBD2 for D (5 bases). V lost 5 bases and J lost 5, with 9 bases in between. The V gene's germline CDR1 is MNHEY and CDR2 SVGAGI. The CDR3 consists of 13 residues. This CDR3 reads CASSREGTGELFF. The CDR3 DNA follows: TGTGCCAGCAGTCGCGAGGGTACCGGGGAGCTGTTTTTT.

The sample holds many counts of this clonotype. This sequence joins TRBV6-5 and TRBJ1-6; the D gene is possibly TRBD1 (6 bases). CDR1 is MNHEY and CDR2 is SVGAGI in the germline V gene. This CDR3 has 12 residues. The V end lost 5 bases, the J end lost 16 bases, and 15 bases lay between the germline ends. CDR3 sequence (DNA): TGTGCCAGCAGTAACGACAGGTCGGCACTCCACTTT. It codes for CASSNDRSALHF.

This chain uses TRBV15 with TRBJ2-7; possibly TRBD1 for D (5 bases). V was cut by 0 bases and J by 4 bases, with 13 bases left in between. The CDR3 contains 15 residues. CDR1 is LNHNV, CDR2 YYDKDF, per germline (reference sequence). The CDR3 loop reads CATSRDLGVRYEQYF. The CDR3, as DNA: TGTGCCACCAGCAGAGATCTAGGGGTCAGATACGAGCAGTACTTC.

The chain carries TRBV11-2 and TRBJ1-2, with 7 positions matching TRBD1. This CDR3 has 16 amino acids. CDR1 SGHAT and CDR2 FQNNGV come from the germline V gene. With V trimmed by 2 bases and J by 1 base, 7 bases remained unmatched. Here the CDR3 DNA reads TGTGCCAGCAGCTTAAGACTGCAGGGGGTTAACTATGGCTACACCTTC. Encoded protein: CASSLRLQGVNYGYTF.

The CDR3 DNA sequence: TGCGCCAGCACCCTGACAGGGAGCTCCTACAATGAGCAGTTCTTC. This sequence encodes CASTLTGSSYNEQFF. The V gene is TRBV5-1, the J gene TRBJ2-1; 7 bases line up with TRBD1. Trimming at V came to 6 bases and at J to 0 bases, leaving 6 bases not matched to a gene. Germline-derived CDR1 and CDR2 are SGHRS and YFSETQ. CDR3 length equals 15 residues.

The V call is TRBV29-1, the J call TRBJ2-3; unclear D gene. CDR1 is SQVTM and CDR2 is ANQGSEA in the germline V gene. The CDR3 has 14 residues. Trimming pared 5 bases from V and 3 bases from J, leaving 15 bases between. DNA for the CDR3: TGCAGCGTTACCGGAATAGGGTTTACAGATACGCAGTATTTT. Residues: CSVTGIGFTDTQYF.

The sample holds many counts of this clonotype. V and J are TRBV12-3 or TRBV12-4 and TRBJ1-3; maybe TRBD1 (5 bases). V was clipped by 3 bases and J by 2 bases, with 14 bases between them. This CDR3 is built from 16 residues. The CDR3 protein is CASSLRRGVAGNTIYF. CDR3 bases: TGTGCCAGCAGTTTGCGGCGGGGGGTGGCTGGAAACACCATATATTTT.

The V gene is TRBV30, the J gene TRBJ1-1; no reliable D call. Trimming stripped 4 bases from V and 4 bases from J, with 16 bases between. The CDR3 has 14 residues. Germline V lookup: CDR1 GTSNPN, CDR2 SVGIG (reference sequence). The CDR3 nucleotides are TGTGCCTGGAATATTGGTGGGTGGGGCACTGAAGCTTTCTTT. Translation: CAWNIGGWGTEAFF.

The chain carries TRBV27 and TRBJ1-4, with no clear D. The V end was cut by 0 bases, the J end by 1 base, with 9 bases between. Germline CDR1 is MNHEY and CDR2 is SMNVEV (reference sequence). This CDR3 contains 16 residues. As DNA, the CDR3 is TGTGCCAGCAGTTTATCTCCCCGGGGAACTAATGAAAAACTGTTTTTT. Protein product: CASSLSPRGTNEKLFF.

The sample holds many counts of this clonotype. The genes are TRBV7-6 and TRBJ1-5; D remains unclear. CDR1 SGHVS and CDR2 FNYEAQ come from the germline V gene. CDR3 length: 14 residues. Deletions cut 1 base from V and 4 bases from J, with 8 bases between. The CDR3 is CASSLGEGNQPQHF. The CDR3 DNA reads as TGTGCCAGCAGCTTAGGTGAGGGAAATCAGCCCCAGCATTTT.

As to this clonotype: A read error may explain this, as a much larger clone is one base away. The chain has TRBV9 and TRBJ2-7, with TRBD2 identical over 8 bases. The tail of the sequence fits TRBJ2-1 better, so the J call may be wrong. The CDR3 has 17 amino acids. Germline lookup yields CDR1 SGDLS and CDR2 YYNGEE. The CDR3 nucleotides are TGTGCCAGCAGCCCCCACTCCGGCGGGGGGAACAATTACGAGCAGTTCTTC. Protein product: CASSPHSGGGNNYEQFF.

The CDR3 sequence is CASSYGVTDTQYF. Written as DNA, the CDR3 is TGTGCCAGCAGTTACGGGGTTACAGATACGCAGTATTTT. The chain is built from TRBV6-5 and TRBJ2-3; D gene unclear. The CDR3 covers 13 residues. The V gene lost 2 bases and the J gene lost 3 bases, with 6 bases spanning the gap. Germline CDR1 is MNHEY and CDR2 is SVGAGI.

V is TRBV2 and J is TRBJ2-2; 7 bases match TRBD1. CDR1 is SNHLY and CDR2 is FYNNEI in the germline V gene. The V segment lost 4 bases and the J segment 6 bases; nucleotides outside the gene matches: 5. The CDR3 contains 14 residues. The CDR3 region has the DNA TGTGCCAGCAGTGCAGGGGGACCGGCCGGGGAGCTGTTTTTT. This sequence encodes CASSAGGPAGELFF.

CDR3 DNA sequence: TGCAGTGCTAGAGTTCCGGGACAGGTCTATGGCTACACCTTC. Translating it yields CSARVPGQVYGYTF. V usage is TRBV20-1 and J usage is TRBJ1-2; 8 positions agree with TRBD1. The germline gives CDR1 DFQATT, CDR2 SNEGSKA (reference sequence). Germline trimming cut 1 base from V and 4 bases from J; bases unmatched to any gene: 5. The CDR3 has 14 amino acids.

The V gene is TRBV5-1, the J gene TRBJ2-1; D is undetermined. With 4 bases removed from V and 5 bases from J, the gap between germline ends came to 13 bases. This CDR3 is 14 amino acids long. The germline V gene has CDR1 SGHRS and CDR2 YFSETQ. This CDR3 is CASSLTRDNNEQFF. DNA of the CDR3: TGCGCCAGCAGCCTAACCAGAGATAACAATGAGCAGTTCTTC.

This clonotype was detected a few times. This chain connects TRBV7-8 to TRBJ2-7, with 7 bases lining up with TRBD2. Trimming removed 4 bases from V and 5 bases from J; junction bases left unmatched: 20. Germline CDR1 reads SGHVS; CDR2 reads FQNEAQ. The CDR3 is 18 amino acids. The CDR3 region is CASSSGYSGFDKRDEQYF. The CDR3 DNA follows: TGTGCCAGCAGCTCGGGATATAGCGGGTTCGATAAACGGGACGAGCAGTACTTC.

This clonotype was seen many times. J is TRBJ2-5 and V is TRBV20-1, with D uncertain. V shed 4 bases and J shed 3 bases, with 9 bases lying between them. Germline values: CDR1 DFQATT, CDR2 SNEGSKA (reference sequence). CDR3 length: 12 amino acids. The CDR3 loop reads CSAKMGKETQYF. The CDR3 region has the DNA TGCAGTGCTAAGATGGGGAAAGAGACCCAGTACTTC.